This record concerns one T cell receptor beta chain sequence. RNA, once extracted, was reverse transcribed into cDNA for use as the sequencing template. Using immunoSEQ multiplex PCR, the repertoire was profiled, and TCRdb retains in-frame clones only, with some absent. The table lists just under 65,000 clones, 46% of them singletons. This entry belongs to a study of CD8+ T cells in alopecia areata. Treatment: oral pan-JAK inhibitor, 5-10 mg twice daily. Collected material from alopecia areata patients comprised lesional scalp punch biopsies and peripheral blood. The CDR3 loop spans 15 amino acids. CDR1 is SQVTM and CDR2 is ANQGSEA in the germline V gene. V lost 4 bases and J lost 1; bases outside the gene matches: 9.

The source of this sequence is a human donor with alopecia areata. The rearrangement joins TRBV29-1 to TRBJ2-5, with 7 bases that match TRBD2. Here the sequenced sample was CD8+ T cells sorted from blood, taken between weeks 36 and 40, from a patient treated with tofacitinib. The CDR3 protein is CSVAGGGSTQETQYF. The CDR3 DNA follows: TGCAGCGTTGCGGGTGGCGGGAGTACCCAAGAGACCCAGTACTTC.